The 24 T cell receptor beta chains below were found in one sample sequenced in a study of blood T cell repertoires in COVID-19. Data came from immunoSEQ multiplex PCR; TCRdb stores just in-frame clones and leaves some out. The data contain around 140,000 clones, 80% to 90% of them singletons. Specimen: peripheral blood. These receptors all stem from a man in his forties or fifties with active COVID-19.

The CDR3 protein is CASSIYRGANSPLHF. The CDR3, as DNA: TGTGCCAGTAGTATATACAGGGGGGCTAATTCACCCCTCCACTTT. The chain recombines TRBV19 with TRBJ1-6, with 8 bases aligning to TRBD1. Per the germline V gene, CDR1 is LNHDA and CDR2 is SQIVND (reference sequence). Unmatched junction bases numbered 3, after V lost 2 bases and J lost 6 bases. The CDR3 extends over 15 amino acids.

The chain couples TRBV7-9 to TRBJ2-2, with 13 bases aligning to TRBD2. Germline lookup yields CDR1 SEHNR and CDR2 FQNEAQ (reference sequence). V was pared by 4 bases and J by 1 base, with 3 bases of the junction left unmatched. This CDR3 spans 17 amino acids. CDR3 nucleotides: TGTGCCAGCAGCTCTCGGACTAGCGGGGGGAACACCGGGGAGCTGTTTTTT. Residues: CASSSRTSGGNTGELFF.

This chain uses TRBV24-1 with TRBJ1-1; D is perhaps TRBD1 (5 bases). The CDR3 contains 14 residues. Trimming cost V 11 bases and J 0 bases, with 15 bases left between them. Germline loops: CDR1 KGHDR, CDR2 SFDVKD. The CDR3 spells CAILGGDMNTEAFF. CDR3 DNA: TGTGCCATCCTGGGGGGAGATATGAACACTGAAGCTTTCTTT.

The chain is built from TRBV18 and TRBJ2-1; 7 positions agree with TRBD2. After removal of 6 bases from V and 9 bases from J, the junction contained 11 bases not matched to a gene. CDR3 size: 14 residues. Germline V lookup: CDR1 KGHSH, CDR2 LQKENI. For the CDR3, the DNA is TGTGCCAGCTCCGGCCGGGGGGAGCGTGCTGAGCAGTTCTTC. This gives the protein CASSGRGERAEQFF.

This chain connects TRBV9 to TRBJ2-5; tentatively, D is TRBD2 (7 bases). Per germline, CDR1 SGDLS and CDR2 YYNGEE. The CDR3 is 14 residues long. V dropped 3 bases and J dropped 4 bases, with 13 bases sitting between them. The CDR3 coding sequence is TGTGCCAGCAGCGGACTAGGGGGGGCAGAGACCCAGTACTTC. Amino acid sequence: CASSGLGGAETQYF.

The rearrangement uses TRBV2 and TRBJ2-4; no clear D. CDR3 length: 15 amino acids. The V end lost 1 base, the J end lost 0 bases, and 7 bases lay between the germline ends. CDR1 is SNHLY and CDR2 is FYNNEI in the germline V gene. DNA of the CDR3: TGTGCCAGCAGTGAAGGTCAGTTAGCCAAAAACATTCAGTACTTC. It is translated as CASSEGQLAKNIQYF.

The chain is built from TRBV4-3 and TRBJ2-5, with D perhaps matching TRBD1 (5 bases). Germline V gene data show CDR1 as LGHNA and CDR2 as YSLEER. This CDR3 comprises 14 residues. Trimming cost V 4 bases and J 1 base, with 10 bases left between them. This CDR3 is CASSPDSTQETQYF. CDR3 DNA sequence: TGCGCCAGCAGCCCCGACAGTACCCAAGAGACCCAGTACTTC.

The chain has TRBV19 and TRBJ1-4; the D gene is possibly TRBD1 (6 bases). Trimming took off 5 bases at V and 8 bases at J, with 18 bases between the two ends. CDR3 length equals 15 residues. Germline assignment: CDR1 LNHDA and CDR2 SQIVND (reference sequence). The chain's CDR3 is CASSPRGTLGEKLFF. The CDR3 region has the DNA TGTGCCAGTAGTCCCCGTGGGACATTGGGGGAAAAACTGTTTTTT.

J is TRBJ2-7 and V is TRBV5-6; D might be TRBD1 (5 bases). The CDR3 is made up of 14 amino acids. V shed 1 base and J shed 2 bases, with 10 bases lying between them. Looked up from germline, CDR1 is SGHDT and CDR2 is YYEEEE. CDR3: CASSLKGSPYEQYF. CDR3 DNA sequence: TGTGCCAGCAGCTTGAAGGGGTCTCCCTACGAGCAGTACTTC.

The gene calls are TRBV11-2 and TRBJ2-7; D remains ambiguous. The CDR3 runs to 13 residues. The germline CDR1 and CDR2 sequences are SGHAT and FQNNGV. V lost 4 bases and J lost 2, with 9 bases in between. CDR3 DNA sequence: TGTGCCAGCAGCTCCCCCCCCACCTACGAGCAGTACTTC. Its protein product is CASSSPPTYEQYF.

The rearrangement links TRBV4-1 to TRBJ1-5; tentatively, D is TRBD1 (5 bases). Trimming left V 4 bases short and J 6 bases short, with 19 bases between. This CDR3 contains 16 residues. Germline V CDR1 and CDR2: MGHRA, YSYEKL. This CDR3 is CASSPGSGAGSQPQHF. The CDR3 DNA reads as TGCGCCAGCAGCCCCGGTAGTGGGGCTGGATCTCAGCCCCAGCATTTT.

The J gene is TRBJ2-1, the V gene TRBV3-1 (or the pseudogene TRBV3-2), with 9 bases that match TRBD2. J gave up 15 bases and V 0 bases, and 9 bases lay outside the gene matches. Germline-derived CDR1 and CDR2 are LGHDT and YNNKEL (reference sequence). CDR3 length equals 14 residues. The CDR3 reads CASSQDAGGRVLFF. DNA of the CDR3: TGTGCCAGCAGCCAAGATGCGGGGGGGCGAGTTCTGTTCTTC.

This clone appeared a few times. The CDR3 DNA reads TGTGCCAGCAGCAAAGGGGACAGAATTTACACTGAAGCTTTCTTT. Its translation: CASSKGDRIYTEAFF. V and J are TRBV21-1 and TRBJ1-1; no DNA check was done on the table's D call, TRBD1. TRBV21-1 is a documented pseudogene. The CDR3 sequence is 15 residues long.

The V and J genes are TRBV5-1 and TRBJ1-2, with a weak D call TRBD1 (6 bases). V was trimmed by 4 bases and J by 5 bases, leaving 18 bases between them. CDR3 length equals 15 residues. From germline, CDR1 is SGHRS and CDR2 YFSETQ. In nucleotides, the CDR3 is TGCGCCAGCAGCCAGGACCCGGGACAAGCTTATGGCTACACCTTC. Protein: CASSQDPGQAYGYTF.

V is TRBV19 and J is TRBJ2-3, with TRBD2 matching over 13 bases. The CDR3 contains 18 residues. The V gene end was trimmed by 0 bases and the J gene end by 4 bases; junction bases not matched to a gene: 7. The germline V gene has CDR1 LNHDA and CDR2 SQIVND (reference sequence). This CDR3 reads CASSIDPWTSGGPDTQYF. DNA of the CDR3: TGTGCCAGTAGTATAGACCCCTGGACTAGCGGGGGCCCAGATACGCAGTATTTT. Supplemented by reference TRBV19 and TRBJ2-3, the full variable domain reads DGGITQSPKYLFRKEGQNVTLSCEQNLNHDAMYWYRQDPGQGLRLIYYSQIVNDFQKGDIAEGYSVSREKKESFPLTVTSAQKNPTAFYLCASSIDPWTSGGPDTQYFGPGTRLTVL.

This clone has only one observation. J is TRBJ2-7 and V is TRBV18, with 7 bases that match TRBD2. The CDR3 loop spans 16 amino acids. J gave up 5 bases and V 1 base, and 11 bases lay outside the gene matches. Germline CDR1 KGHSH, CDR2 LQKENI. CDR3 amino acids: CASSPRALRGVDEQYF. CDR3 bases: TGTGCCAGCTCACCACGAGCGCTCCGGGGGGTGGACGAGCAGTACTTC.

The sample holds one count of this clone. This chain's CDR3 is CASSPVQGLVGNIQYF. CDR3 nucleotides: TGTGCCAGCAGCCCCGTCCAGGGACTAGTGGGTAACATTCAGTACTTC. V and J are TRBV3-1 (or the pseudogene TRBV3-2) and TRBJ2-4; 8 nucleotides align to TRBD2. V was clipped by 4 bases and J by 7 bases; unmatched bases: 12. This CDR3 is built from 16 residues. Germline lookup yields CDR1 LGHDT and CDR2 YNNKEL (reference sequence).

The chain combines TRBV15 with TRBJ1-2; D might be TRBD1 (5 bases). CDR3 size: 15 residues. Germline V CDR1 and CDR2: LNHNV, YYDKDF (reference sequence). The V end was cut by 0 bases, the J end by 6 bases, with 14 bases between. The CDR3 protein is CATSRDSRGGDGYTF. CDR3 bases: TGTGCCACCAGCAGAGATTCTAGGGGAGGGGATGGCTACACCTTC.

The chain employs TRBV18 and TRBJ1-2, with 9 bases identical to TRBD1. Germline-derived CDR1 and CDR2 are KGHSH and LQKENI. The CDR3 contains 14 residues. V shed 6 bases, J shed 4 bases, and the junction held 6 bases outside the gene matches. CDR3 nucleotide sequence: TGTGCCAGCTCTCCCGGGACAGGGCTCTATGGCTACACCTTC. This translates into CASSPGTGLYGYTF.

The genes are TRBV7-9 and TRBJ2-3; 11 positions match TRBD2. The CDR3 runs to 17 residues. The J segment lost 0 bases and the V segment lost 5 bases, leaving 7 bases of the junction unmatched. Germline assignment: CDR1 SEHNR and CDR2 FQNEAQ (reference sequence). CDR3 region: CASSPRTSGRSTDTQYF. The CDR3, as DNA: TGTGCCAGCAGCCCTCGGACTAGCGGGCGTAGCACAGATACGCAGTATTTT. The full variable domain, with the rest looked up from reference TRBV7-9 and TRBJ2-3, is DTGVSQNPRHKITKRGQNVTFRCDPISEHNRLYWYRQTLGQGPEFLTYFQNEAQLEKSRLLSDRFSAERPKGSFSTLEIQRTEQGDSAMYLCASSPRTSGRSTDTQYFGPGTRLTVL.

This clone was seen only a few times. The chain is built from TRBV6-6 and TRBJ2-7; weak D call: TRBD1 (7 bases). V dropped 5 bases and J dropped 3 bases, with 20 bases sitting between them. From germline, CDR1 is MNHNY and CDR2 SVGAGI (reference sequence). The CDR3 consists of 16 residues. CDR3: CASSRYPSGGIYEQYF. The CDR3 coding sequence is TGTGCCAGCAGTCGATACCCCTCAGGGGGGATCTACGAGCAGTACTTC.

The V gene is TRBV7-3, the J gene TRBJ1-1, with 7 bases identical to TRBD1. Germline V CDR1 and CDR2: SGHTA, FQGTGA. With V trimmed by 5 bases and J by 6 bases, 6 bases remained unmatched. This CDR3 has 13 amino acids. CDR3 amino acids: CASSPKGAAEAFF. The CDR3 DNA is TGTGCCAGCAGCCCAAAGGGGGCGGCTGAAGCTTTCTTT.

The chain combines TRBV3-1 (or the pseudogene TRBV3-2) with TRBJ2-3, with 7 bases lining up with TRBD1. The CDR3 spans 16 residues. Germline CDR1 reads LGHDT; CDR2 reads YNNKEL (reference sequence). Trimming removed 4 bases from V and 3 bases from J; junction bases left unmatched: 10. For the CDR3, the DNA is TGTGCCAGCAGCCCTAGGGGGCGAGGGACGACAGATACGCAGTATTTT. It encodes CASSPRGRGTTDTQYF.

This chain uses TRBV3-1 (or the pseudogene TRBV3-2) with TRBJ2-2; D gene ambiguous. The CDR3 totals 12 residues. V lost 6 bases and J 6 bases, leaving 8 bases between the germline ends. Per germline, CDR1 LGHDT and CDR2 YNNKEL (reference sequence). The DNA for the CDR3 is TGTGCCAGCAGTCAGTACCCCGGGGAGCTGTTTTTT. It specifies CASSQYPGELFF.